Sequencing of this TCR beta chain was carried out in a study of cytomegalovirus exposure and HLA in healthy donors. Study results and limitations: In a later analysis, at a false discovery rate of 0.05, 16,951 TCR beta sequences were associated with HLA alleles.

Primers: 60 Vbeta forward and 13 Jbeta reverse. The method was immunoSEQ multiplex PCR; TCRdb's version includes in-frame clones alone and lacks a portion of them. This table has about 90,000 clones, about three quarters appearing once. Healthy bone marrow donors formed the donor group. The CDR3 is made up of 12 amino acids. Germline V CDR1 and CDR2: MNHEY, SVGAGI. Trimming pared 4 bases from V and 6 bases from J, leaving 9 bases between. In its sample, this clone was seen a few times. Its specificity is unknown. This clonotype was obtained from a woman aged 40 to 49 in good health and CMV-seropositive. Material for sequencing was PBMCs. The rearrangement joins TRBV6-5 to TRBJ1-2, with a possible D match to TRBD1 (5 bases). The CDR3 reads CASSSGGDGYTF. Written as DNA, the CDR3 is TGTGCCAGCAGTTCGGGAGGGGATGGCTACACCTTC.